This is a list of T cell receptor beta chains from one sample in a study of cytomegalovirus exposure and HLA in healthy donors. Sequenced by immunoSEQ multiplex PCR; TCRdb stores in-frame clones only, minus some. The sample consists of about 150,000 clones, about 78% of them appearing once. Sequences were obtained from PBMCs. Receptor source: a middle-aged man in good health and CMV-seropositive. CDR3s include the opening cysteine and the closing phenylalanine or tryptophan. The D gene is left open where the match is weak. For some rows the clone size is stated as once, few or many, or as a class when expanded; others skip it.

clone size,J gene,D gene,V gene,CDR3 protein,CDR3 DNA
-,TRBJ2-4,-,TRBV7-2,CASSLATWQTKYF,TGTGCCAGCAGCTTAGCAACCTGGCAAACTAAGTACTTC
-,TRBJ2-3,-,TRBV7-8,CASSSGGIRGGDTQYF,TGTGCCAGCAGCTCCGGAGGTATTCGTGGAGGAGATACGCAGTATTTT
-,TRBJ1-2,-,TRBV10-3,CAISESQGSNYGYTF,TGTGCCATCAGTGAGTCGCAGGGTAGCAACTATGGCTACACCTTC
-,TRBJ1-2,-,TRBV28,CASSIDYGYTF,TGTGCCAGCAGTATAGATTATGGCTACACCTTC
-,TRBJ2-1,TRBD1,TRBV7-9,CASSLTGGENEQFF,TGTGCCAGCAGCTTGACAGGGGGCGAGAATGAGCAGTTCTTC
-,TRBJ1-2,TRBD1,TRBV25-1,CASSEPSGQGAQGYTF,TGTGCCAGCAGTGAACCCTCGGGACAGGGGGCCCAGGGCTACACCTTC
-,TRBJ1-2,TRBD1,TRBV11-2,CASSPDRGEFFYGYTF,TGTGCCAGCAGCCCTGACAGGGGAGAATTTTTTTATGGCTACACCTTC
-,TRBJ1-5,TRBD1,TRBV6-4,CASSGRGRDSAKQPQHF,TGTGCCAGCAGTGGCAGAGGCCGGGACAGCGCCAAGCAGCCCCAGCATTTT
-,TRBJ1-2,TRBD1,TRBV14,CASSQAGTGTYGYTF,TGTGCCAGCAGCCAGGCCGGGACAGGGACCTATGGCTACACCTTC
-,TRBJ1-1,-,TRBV4-1,CASAGTGLSEAFF,TGCGCCAGCGCTGGTACAGGGCTATCTGAGGCTTTCTTT
-,TRBJ2-7,TRBD1,TRBV6-5,CASSSERGQGINEQYF,TGTGCCAGCAGTTCGGAAAGGGGGCAGGGGATCAACGAGCAGTACTTC
-,TRBJ1-1,-,TRBV6-1,CASSEEMPARSVRAFF,TGTGCCAGCAGTGAAGAGATGCCTGCCCGGTCCGTTCGGGCTTTCTTT
-,TRBJ2-3,-,TRBV5-1,CASSFRGSGPSTDTQYF,TGCGCCAGCAGCTTCAGGGGCTCCGGCCCTTCCACAGATACGCAGTATTTT
few,TRBJ1-5,TRBD1,TRBV4-1,CASSPELDRGSNQPQHF,TGCGCCAGCAGCCCGGAACTGGACAGGGGTAGCAATCAGCCCCAGCATTTT
-,TRBJ2-5,TRBD2,TRBV2,CASIWTRRETQYF,TGTGCCAGCATATGGACTAGAAGGGAGACCCAGTACTTC
-,TRBJ1-1,TRBD1,TRBV5-1,CASSTGAMNTEAFF,TGCGCCAGCAGTACAGGGGCTATGAACACTGAAGCTTTCTTT
few,TRBJ1-1,-,TRBV7-9,CSSSVLEREAFF,TGTTCCAGCAGCGTCCTAGAACGGGAAGCTTTCTTT
-,TRBJ1-1,-,TRBV19,CASSIDGQLNTEAFF,TGTGCCAGTAGTATAGATGGACAGCTGAACACTGAAGCTTTCTTT
once,TRBJ1-2,-,TRBV6-5,CASSLDTANYGYTF,TGTGCCAGCAGTTTGGACACAGCTAACTATGGCTACACCTTC
-,TRBJ2-6,TRBD1,TRBV19,CASSRSDRGAGANVLTF,TGTGCCAGTAGTAGATCCGACAGGGGCGCCGGGGCCAACGTCCTGACTTTC
-,TRBJ1-2,TRBD1,TRBV9,CASSVGPGQANYGYTF,TGTGCCAGCAGCGTAGGCCCCGGACAGGCGAACTATGGCTACACCTTC
-,TRBJ1-6,-,TRBV11-3,CASSLSFPSPLHF,TGTGCCAGCAGCTTATCCTTCCCTTCCCCCCTCCACTTT
few,TRBJ1-2,TRBD1,TRBV7-9,CATLYPGQGAGGYTF,TGTGCCACTTTATACCCGGGACAGGGGGCTGGTGGCTACACCTTC
-,TRBJ2-3,TRBD2,TRBV5-6,CASSNGLAGTDTQYF,TGTGCCAGCAGCAACGGACTAGCCGGCACAGATACGCAGTATTTT
-,TRBJ2-3,-,TRBV7-9,CASSLDGWDTSTDTQYF,TGTGCCAGCAGCTTAGACGGTTGGGACACTAGCACAGATACGCAGTATTTT
-,TRBJ2-2,-,TRBV28,CASSLFARGASNTGELFF,TGTGCCAGCAGTTTATTTGCCAGGGGCGCGTCCAACACCGGGGAGCTGTTTTTT
once,TRBJ1-1,-,TRBV27,CASSLGGLVKAFF,TGTGCCAGCAGTTTGGGAGGGTTAGTTAAAGCTTTCTTT
-,TRBJ2-2,TRBD2,TRBV10-3,CATLAGGPVTGELFF,TGTGCCACCTTAGCGGGAGGGCCGGTCACCGGGGAGCTGTTTTTT
few,TRBJ2-7,-,TRBV4-1,CASSQDSSGAPYEQYF,TGCGCCAGCAGCCAAGACAGCAGCGGCGCACCCTACGAGCAGTACTTC
once,TRBJ2-5,-,TRBV4-1,CASSQENSFGETQYF,TGCGCCAGCAGCCAAGAAAATAGCTTTGGGGAGACCCAGTACTTC
-,TRBJ2-7,-,TRBV6-5,CASSYSGGRYEQYF,TGTGCCAGCAGTTACTCGGGGGGGCGCTACGAGCAGTACTTC
once,TRBJ2-2,TRBD1,TRBV10-1,CASRHTNFVTGVSGELFF,TGCGCCAGCAGACACACGAATTTCGTGACAGGGGTATCCGGGGAGCTGTTTTTT
few,TRBJ2-2,TRBD2,TRBV4-1,CASRGGLAGGINTGELFF,TGCGCCAGCAGGGGGGGACTAGCGGGGGGCATAAACACCGGGGAGCTGTTTTTT
once,TRBJ2-3,TRBD2,TRBV13,CASSLVPLAGSTDTQYF,TGTGCCAGCAGCTTAGTCCCGTTAGCGGGGAGCACAGATACGCAGTATTTT
-,TRBJ2-3,TRBD2,TRBV5-1,CASSSGGVGDTQYF,TGCGCCAGCAGCTCGGGGGGGGTTGGAGATACGCAGTATTTT
-,TRBJ2-5,TRBD2,TRBV6-1,CASRVLAYSETQYF,TGTGCCAGCAGGGTACTAGCGTACTCGGAGACCCAGTACTTC
-,TRBJ2-1,-,TRBV7-9,CASSLRLEGADEQFF,TGTGCCAGCAGCTTACGCCTAGAAGGGGCTGATGAGCAGTTCTTC
-,TRBJ1-1,TRBD1,TRBV29-1,CSARQGLNTEAFF,TGCAGCGCCCGACAGGGCCTGAACACTGAAGCTTTCTTT
once,TRBJ2-3,-,TRBV9,CASSGEYIRSTDTQYF,TGTGCCAGCAGCGGGGAGTACATCCGAAGCACAGATACGCAGTATTTT
-,TRBJ2-2,TRBD2,TRBV6-5,CASSLLAGDYGELFF,TGTGCCAGCAGTTTACTAGCGGGGGATTACGGGGAGCTGTTTTTT
many,TRBJ1-6,TRBD1,TRBV4-1,CASSPEDRGNYNSPLHF,TGCGCCAGCAGCCCGGAGGACAGGGGGAACTATAATTCACCCCTCCACTTT
-,TRBJ1-2,-,TRBV28,CATQGWGPAYGYTF,TGTGCCACCCAGGGATGGGGCCCCGCGTATGGCTACACCTTC
-,TRBJ2-2,TRBD2,TRBV5-6,CASRDVGRASGITGELFF,TGTGCCAGCAGGGATGTTGGAAGAGCTAGCGGGATCACCGGGGAGCTGTTTTTT
few,TRBJ2-6,TRBD1,TRBV5-1,CASSSGDRAFSGANVLTF,TGCGCCAGCAGTTCCGGCGACAGGGCCTTCTCTGGGGCCAACGTCCTGACTTTC
once,TRBJ1-1,TRBD1,TRBV27,CASRPPKQGARMAFF,TGTGCCAGCAGGCCCCCTAAGCAGGGGGCGAGAATGGCTTTCTTT
once,TRBJ2-7,TRBD2,TRBV5-4,CASSGDGLAGLYEQYF,TGTGCCAGCAGCGGGGACGGACTAGCGGGCCTCTACGAGCAGTACTTC
-,TRBJ2-7,TRBD1,TRBV5-4,CASSLRTGETYEQYF,TGTGCCAGCAGCCTACGGACAGGGGAGACCTACGAGCAGTACTTC
-,TRBJ2-5,-,TRBV6-1,CASSVGYQETQYF,TGTGCCAGCAGTGTCGGGTACCAAGAGACCCAGTACTTC
-,TRBJ2-5,TRBD1,TRBV25-1,CASRETGSMETQYF,TGTGCCAGCAGAGAGACAGGGAGTATGGAGACCCAGTACTTC
-,TRBJ2-5,-,TRBV19,CASSIDRGLLETQYF,TGTGCCAGTAGTATAGATCGCGGCCTCCTGGAGACCCAGTACTTC
-,TRBJ1-3,-,TRBV27,CASSSPGNTIYF,TGTGCCAGCAGTTCCCCGGGGAACACCATATATTTT
-,TRBJ1-1,-,TRBV5-8,CASSWEWALNTEAFF,TGTGCCAGCAGCTGGGAGTGGGCCTTGAACACTGAAGCTTTCTTT
-,TRBJ2-2,-,TRBV7-9,CASSLEVSADGELFF,TGTGCCAGCAGCTTAGAGGTTTCGGCGGACGGGGAGCTGTTTTTT
-,TRBJ1-1,-,TRBV20-1,CSATGLTEAFF,TGCAGTGCTACAGGGCTGACTGAAGCTTTCTTT
-,TRBJ2-2,TRBD2,TRBV18,CASSPVWSGGLNTGELFF,TGTGCCAGCTCCCCCGTCTGGAGCGGGGGTCTGAACACCGGGGAGCTGTTTTTT
-,TRBJ2-2,-,TRBV27,CASSTTNTGELFF,TGTGCCAGCAGCACAACGAACACCGGGGAGCTGTTTTTT
-,TRBJ2-1,-,TRBV18,CASSPETPGGEQFF,TGTGCCAGCTCACCAGAGACTCCCGGGGGAGAGCAGTTCTTC
-,TRBJ1-5,TRBD1,TRBV6-1,CASSPGTGPQPQHF,TGTGCCAGCAGTCCTGGGACAGGGCCTCAGCCCCAGCATTTT
few,TRBJ2-1,TRBD1,TRBV7-2,CASSFSGTGVFSGDEQFF,TGTGCCAGCAGCTTCTCCGGGACAGGGGTTTTTTCAGGCGATGAGCAGTTCTTC